This paragraph covers one TCR beta chain sequence. The clone's antigen remains unknown. No qualities accompany the bases; no much larger clone lies one base away. The immunoSEQ Assay, a bias-controlled multiplex PCR, was used to amplify TCRbeta CDR3 regions from genomic DNA. The original pipeline was this. The number of nucleated cells in each sample was estimated from the amplification of reference gene primers within the assay. To quantify the absolute abundance of each unique TCRbeta CDR3 rearrangement, sequence reads were collapsed and filtered. For each sample, productive Simpson clonality was calculated by taking the square root of Simpson's diversity index across productive rearrangements. This is the immuneACCESS table as TCRdb keeps it, with only in-frame sequences that have V and J called. A part of the clones is gone; compared with another copy, unresolved V genes explain less than half, and the rest is unexplained. V, J and clone size were drawn from that table, and D and trimming were deduced from the DNA. This sample holds around 50,000 clones; roughly 85% were observed only once. The ten biggest clones cover under 6% of the sample.

Per the germline V gene, LGHNA is the CDR1 and YSLEER is the CDR2. The CDR3 numbers 16 residues from cysteine through phenylalanine. The kept DNA is CDR3 alone, 48 bases in frame from the first base. Ends trimmed: V by 3 bases, J by 5 bases; bases unmatched to a gene: 12. Collaborating institutions collected whole blood in K2EDTA tubes following their own protocols. For TCRbeta analysis, collaborator samples were shipped as frozen whole blood, as isolated PBMCs, or as DNA extracted from either sample type. The data belong to a study of blood T cell repertoires in COVID-19 (TCRdb year 2020). In the study overall: Samples from collaborators originated in the United States, Italy and Spain and spanned both the acute and convalescent phases of COVID-19. The prospective study material was composed of cDNA or gDNA derived from T cells, B-cell-depleted T cells, or PBMCs. Subjects who had been exposed to COVID-19, were actively infected with it, or had recovered from it provided the deeply sampled blood TCRbeta repertoires that made up the dataset. A freely available public database, intended as a resource for researchers studying the immune response to SARS-CoV-2, is where the repertoires were released. The samples were drawn from two sources: the first 160 participants of the ongoing ImmuneRACE study, and 1,000 to 1,500 subjects contributed by 6 global collaborators. A de-identified subject ID, COVID-19 status, age in years and sex were almost always included in the sample metadata. Where available, HLA class I and class II types were taken from metadata supplied by the sample provider and were not determined by assay-based typing. On the study overall, not on this receptor specifically: How much clinical and demographic metadata was included differed by source and by participant, and the metadata was provided uncurated.

The specimen sequenced was peripheral blood. Recombination linked TRBV4-3 to TRBJ2-7; TRBD1 lines up with 8 middle nucleotides. The receptor was isolated from a human donor in a cohort sampled during active COVID-19. CDR3 loop: CASSHRPGQATHEQYF. The DNA sequence is TGCGCCAGCAGCCACCGCCCGGGACAGGCAACCCACGAGCAGTACTTC.